This TCR beta chain was sequenced for a study of T cell repertoires in cytomegalovirus infection. Overall study context: Indications of both CMV infection and matching HLA type were provided by public TCR beta signatures.

CDR1 and CDR2 (germline): MNHEY, SVGAGI. The CDR3 has 13 amino acids. Losses at the gene ends were 6 bases for V and 5 bases for J; bases not matched to a gene: 7. This clonotype was detected many times. Its antigen is undetermined. Each CDR3 protein gets one entry after TCRdb re-called the reads with MiXCR. This sample has approximately 260,000 distinct CDR3 sequences, with about 15% found just once. Study conclusions and caveats: Clonotype analysis showed dominance of the ex vivo response by HLA-C-restricted CMV-specific TCR beta clonotypes. Totalled public TCR beta family frequency picked out people who carried CMV plus the relevant HLA.

This receptor was obtained from a human donor in good health (CMV status not recorded). Some clones in this sample may be carry-over from other donors' samples. This chain links TRBV6-5 with TRBJ2-7; 7 nucleotides match TRBD1. Sequencing was performed on CD8+ T cells from PBMCs. CDR3 bases: TGTGCCAGCAGCGACGGACAGGCCGACGAGCAGTACTTC. It encodes CASSDGQADEQYF.